These 10 T cell receptor beta chains were sequenced from one sample in a study of shared clonotypes between healthy human individuals. The table came from immunoSEQ multiplex PCR; TCRdb's copy has only in-frame clones and leaves some out. This table holds about 560,000 clones, roughly 79% found once. Sample: PBMCs. The receptors come from a woman between 40 and 55 years old in good health. Some clones in this sample may be carry-over from other donors' samples.

The V gene is TRBV10-3, the J gene TRBJ2-3, with D possibly being TRBD1 or TRBD2 (5 bases each). Trimming took off 5 bases at V and 2 bases at J, with 14 bases between the two ends. The CDR3 is made up of 15 amino acids. The germline V gene encodes CDR1 ENHRY and CDR2 SYGVKD. CDR3 sequence: CAISSRDQLTDTQYF. The CDR3 DNA reads TGTGCCATCAGTAGCCGGGACCAACTCACAGATACGCAGTATTTT.

V usage is TRBV25-1 and J usage is TRBJ2-2; perhaps TRBD2 as D (7 bases). CDR3 length: 18 residues. Trimming stripped 2 bases from V and 5 bases from J, with 21 bases between. CDR1 and CDR2 (germline): MGHDK, SYGVNS. The CDR3 coding sequence is TGTGCCAGCAGTGAACGGGGGCGGGCTAGCGGTCCTACCGGGGAGCTGTTTTTT. Encoded protein: CASSERGRASGPTGELFF.

This sequence joins TRBV28 and TRBJ2-2; TRBD1 matches at 10 bases. CDR3 length: 14 residues. Per germline, CDR1 MDHEN and CDR2 SYDVKM. V shed 6 bases and J 7 bases; nucleotides not matched to a gene: 5. The DNA of the CDR3 is TGTGCCAGCAGACGGACAGGGGGTTTCGGGGAGCTGTTTTTT. Translating it yields CASRRTGGFGELFF.

The rearrangement uses TRBV6-5 and TRBJ1-1; D not certain. The CDR3 extends over 12 amino acids. With 7 bases removed from V and 8 bases from J, the gap between germline ends came to 14 bases. The germline V gene encodes CDR1 MNHEY and CDR2 SVGAGI. The CDR3 here is CASNLIGQEAFF. In DNA, the CDR3 is TGTGCCAGCAACCTGATAGGGCAGGAAGCTTTCTTT.

The V call is TRBV2, the J call TRBJ2-1; tentatively, D is TRBD2 (6 bases). The CDR3 spans 15 residues. Between the trimmed V and J ends, which lost 7 bases and 5 bases, there was a span of 18 bases. Germline V lookup: CDR1 SNHLY, CDR2 FYNNEI. The CDR3 bases are TGTGCCAGCACCCTCTCGGCCAGGAGGGACAATGAGCAGTTCTTC. Its protein product is CASTLSARRDNEQFF.

This clone appeared a single time. The chain has TRBV27 and TRBJ2-1; D ambiguous. Germline V gene sequence: CDR1 MNHEY, CDR2 SMNVEV (reference sequence). The V and J ends lost 6 bases and 4 bases respectively, with 7 bases between them. The CDR3 loop spans 12 amino acids. The CDR3 region has the DNA TGTGCCAGCAGAAAACTTTACAATGAGCAGTTCTTC. Protein sequence: CASRKLYNEQFF.

The gene calls are TRBV7-9 and TRBJ1-2; 9 bases line up with TRBD1. The V segment lost 3 bases and the J segment 0 bases; nucleotides outside the gene matches: 8. This CDR3 contains 17 residues. Germline values: CDR1 SEHNR, CDR2 FQNEAQ (reference sequence). The CDR3 nucleotides are TGTGCCAGCAGCTTGGACAGGGGCAAGGGAACTAACTATGGCTACACCTTC. This translates into CASSLDRGKGTNYGYTF.

This chain uses TRBV27 with TRBJ2-7; 9 bases line up with TRBD2. Germline trimming cut 2 bases from V and 4 bases from J; bases unmatched to any gene: 6. The CDR3 runs to 15 residues. Germline lookup yields CDR1 MNHEY and CDR2 SMNVEV (reference sequence). CDR3 amino acids: CASSLRREGRYEQYF. The CDR3 coding sequence is TGTGCCAGCAGTTTAAGGCGGGAGGGCCGGTACGAGCAGTACTTC.

CDR3 loop: CASSPDQNQPQHF. The CDR3 DNA is TGTGCCAGCAGCCCGGACCAAAATCAGCCCCAGCATTTT. The chain links TRBV7-2 to TRBJ1-5, with D unclear. Germline V lookup: CDR1 SGHTA, CDR2 FQGNSA. V was clipped by 5 bases and J by 4 bases, with 9 bases between them. The CDR3 covers 13 residues.

With respect to this clone: A much larger clone sits a single nucleotide away, making a read error possible. The rearrangement uses TRBV10-3 and TRBJ1-1; no reliable D call. Germline V gene sequence: CDR1 ENHRY, CDR2 SYGVKD. The germline V and J ends were trimmed by 4 bases and 1 base, with 7 bases remaining between them. This CDR3 has 13 amino acids. CDR3 in amino acids: CAISVYRNTEAFF. The CDR3 DNA follows: TGTGCCATCAGTGTATATAGGAACACTGAAGCTTTCTTT.